The next 6 T cell receptor beta chains were all read from a single sample in a study of graft-versus-host responses after intestinal transplantation. Antigens of these TCRs are unknown. The repertoire was sequenced with immunoSEQ multiplex PCR; TCRdb's copy has only in-frame clones and lacks some. The sample records tens of thousands of clones, about 94% being singletons. Sequences were derived from unstimulated CD4+ T cells sorted from spleen or lymph node cells, sampled before transplant. Receptor source: a human donor who was the organ donor for an intestinal transplant.

The V gene is TRBV28, the J gene TRBJ2-7, with D possibly being TRBD1 (5 bases). The CDR3 contains 14 residues. The ends were cut back, 7 bases at V and 2 bases at J, with 15 bases in the middle. Germline lookup yields CDR1 MDHEN and CDR2 SYDVKM. The CDR3 sequence is CASIGQGIPYEQYF. DNA for the CDR3: TGTGCCAGCATAGGGCAGGGTATTCCCTACGAGCAGTACTTC.

V gene TRBV11-2 combines with J gene TRBJ2-5, with 8 bases fitting TRBD1. The CDR3 contains 16 residues. The J segment lost 4 bases and the V segment lost 1 base, leaving 8 bases of the junction unmatched. CDR1 is SGHAT, CDR2 FQNNGV, per germline. In DNA, the CDR3 is TGTGCCAGCAGCTTAGCAGGGGGCAGGGGAGGAGAGACCCAGTACTTC. Amino acids: CASSLAGGRGGETQYF.

The chain uses TRBV10-3 and TRBJ1-1, with TRBD1 as a possible D gene (5 bases). Per germline, CDR1 ENHRY and CDR2 SYGVKD. CDR3 length equals 15 residues. Trimming shortened V by 2 bases and J by 3 bases, and 13 bases separated the two germline ends. CDR3 in amino acids: CAISEHGGGDTEAFF. The CDR3 DNA is TGTGCCATCAGTGAGCACGGGGGAGGGGACACTGAAGCTTTCTTT.

This chain joins TRBV4-1 and TRBJ1-1, with a tentative D call TRBD1 (5 bases). Germline lookup yields CDR1 MGHRA and CDR2 YSYEKL. The V end lost 3 bases, the J end lost 8 bases, and 16 bases lay between the germline ends. This CDR3 is 14 amino acids long. The chain's CDR3 is CASSHARGFGEAFF. CDR3 in DNA: TGCGCCAGCAGCCACGCTAGGGGCTTTGGAGAAGCTTTCTTT.

V gene TRBV13 combines with J gene TRBJ2-3; TRBD2 matches 10 bases. The CDR3 runs 15 residues. Germline assignment: CDR1 PRHDT and CDR2 FYEKMQ (reference sequence). V was clipped by 2 bases and J by 5 bases; unmatched bases: 4. The CDR3 region is CASSLSGGGLDTQYF. CDR3 sequence (DNA): TGTGCCAGCAGCTTAAGCGGGGGGGGTCTAGATACGCAGTATTTT.

A note on this clone: A junction boundary mismatches the germline segment, possibly from a read error. The chain combines TRBV7-7 with TRBJ2-1, with D maybe TRBD2 (7 bases). The length of the CDR3 is 13 residues. Germline V gene lookup returns CDR1 SSHAT and CDR2 FNYEAQ (reference sequence). The CDR3 is CASSLGGANEQFF. For the CDR3, the DNA is TGTGCTAGCAGCTTAGGGGGGGCCAATGAGCAGTTCTTC. Full variable domain (outside the CDR3, taken from reference TRBV7-7 and TRBJ2-1): GAGVSQSPRYKVTKRGQDVTLRCDPISSHATLYWYQQALGQGPEFLTYFNYEAQPDKSGLPSDRFSAERPEGSISTLTIQRTEQRDSAMYRCASSLGGANEQFFGPGTRLTVL.